The table lists the clone carrying this T cell receptor (beta chain) with many counts. The data derive from a study of T-cell memory formation after mild COVID-19. TCRdb re-called the 5' RACE reads through MiXCR, storing one row per CDR3 protein. This sample has roughly 200,000 distinct CDR3 sequences, with 9.5% found just once. Sequencing used PBMCs or a T cell subset sorted from them (not recorded which). The clonotype originates from a man between 18 and 29 years old who had mild COVID-19 (a few samples of this study predate the infection). Cell type and time point are not known.

As DNA, the CDR3 is TGTGCCAGCAGCCAAAACTCCAATTCACCCCTCCACTTT. Translation: CASSQNSNSPLHF. The V and J genes are TRBV3-1 and TRBJ1-6; D uncertain. Germline loops: CDR1 LGHDT, CDR2 YNNKEL (reference sequence). The CDR3 has 13 residues. V gave up 2 bases and J gave up 7 bases, with 6 bases separating them.